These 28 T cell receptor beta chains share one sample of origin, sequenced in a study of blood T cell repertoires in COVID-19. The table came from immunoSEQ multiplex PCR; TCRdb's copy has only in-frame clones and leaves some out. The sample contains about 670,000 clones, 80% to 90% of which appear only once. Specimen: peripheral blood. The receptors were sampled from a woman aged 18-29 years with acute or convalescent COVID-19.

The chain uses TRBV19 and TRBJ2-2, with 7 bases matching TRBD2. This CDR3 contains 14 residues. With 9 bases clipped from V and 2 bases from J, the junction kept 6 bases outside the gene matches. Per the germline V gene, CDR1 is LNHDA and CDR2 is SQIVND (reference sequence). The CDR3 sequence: CASAGLGNTGELFF. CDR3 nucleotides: TGTGCCAGCGCTGGACTAGGTAACACCGGGGAGCTGTTTTTT.

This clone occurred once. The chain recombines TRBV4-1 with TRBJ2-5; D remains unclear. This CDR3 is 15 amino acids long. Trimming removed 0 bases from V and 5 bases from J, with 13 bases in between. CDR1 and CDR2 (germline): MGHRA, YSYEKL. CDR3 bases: TGCGCCAGCAGCCAAGACCCCACCCCCCGGGAGACCCAGTACTTC. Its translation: CASSQDPTPRETQYF.

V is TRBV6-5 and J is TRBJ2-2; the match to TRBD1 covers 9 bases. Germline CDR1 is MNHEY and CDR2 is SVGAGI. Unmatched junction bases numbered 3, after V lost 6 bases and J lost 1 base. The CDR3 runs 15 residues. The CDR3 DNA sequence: TGTGCCAGCAGGATGACAGGGGGGAACACCGGGGAGCTGTTTTTT. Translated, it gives CASRMTGGNTGELFF.

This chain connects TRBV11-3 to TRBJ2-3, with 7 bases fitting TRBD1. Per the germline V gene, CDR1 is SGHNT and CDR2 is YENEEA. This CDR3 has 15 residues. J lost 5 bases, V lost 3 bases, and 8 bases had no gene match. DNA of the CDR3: TGTGCCAGCAGCTTCTCCGGGACAGACAAAGATACGCAGTATTTT. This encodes CASSFSGTDKDTQYF.

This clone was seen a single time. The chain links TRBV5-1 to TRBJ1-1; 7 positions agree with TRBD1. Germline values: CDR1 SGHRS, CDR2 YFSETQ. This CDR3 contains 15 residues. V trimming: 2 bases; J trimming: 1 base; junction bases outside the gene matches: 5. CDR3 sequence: CASSLGQATNTEAFF. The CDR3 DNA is TGCGCCAGCAGCTTAGGACAGGCAACGAACACTGAAGCTTTCTTT.

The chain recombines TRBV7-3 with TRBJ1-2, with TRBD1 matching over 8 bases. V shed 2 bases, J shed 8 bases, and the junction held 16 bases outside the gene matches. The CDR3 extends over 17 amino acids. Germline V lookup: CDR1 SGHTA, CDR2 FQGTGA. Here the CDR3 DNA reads TGTGCCAGCAGCTTACTTAATTCCCGCGCAGGGGGCGGAGGCTACACCTTC. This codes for CASSLLNSRAGGGGYTF.

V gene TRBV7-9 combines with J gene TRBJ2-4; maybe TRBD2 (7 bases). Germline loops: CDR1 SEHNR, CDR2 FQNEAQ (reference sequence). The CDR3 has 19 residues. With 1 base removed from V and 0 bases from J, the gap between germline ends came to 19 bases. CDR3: CASSLGFKGGIGAKNIQYF. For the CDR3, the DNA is TGTGCCAGCAGCTTAGGCTTCAAGGGGGGGATAGGAGCCAAAAACATTCAGTACTTC.

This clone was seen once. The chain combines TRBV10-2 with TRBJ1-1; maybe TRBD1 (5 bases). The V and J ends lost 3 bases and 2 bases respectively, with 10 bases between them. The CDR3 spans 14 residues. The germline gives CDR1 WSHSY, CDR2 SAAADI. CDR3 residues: CASSDRTPNTEAFF. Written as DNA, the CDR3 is TGCGCCAGCAGTGATAGGACACCTAACACTGAAGCTTTCTTT.

CDR3 residues: CASSDWTGVTDTQYF. CDR3 in DNA: TGTGCCAGCAGCGACTGGACAGGTGTTACAGATACGCAGTATTTT. This chain links TRBV9 with TRBJ2-3; TRBD1 agrees at 7 bases. CDR1 is SGDLS, CDR2 YYNGEE, per germline. This CDR3 has 15 residues. V was clipped by 3 bases and J by 3 bases; unmatched bases: 7. Variable domain in full (rest from reference TRBV9 and TRBJ2-3): DSGVTQTPKHLITATGQRVTLRCSPRSGDLSVYWYQQSLDQGLQFLIQYYNGEERAKGNILERFSAQQFPDLHSELNLSSLELGDSALYFCASSDWTGVTDTQYFGPGTRLTVL.

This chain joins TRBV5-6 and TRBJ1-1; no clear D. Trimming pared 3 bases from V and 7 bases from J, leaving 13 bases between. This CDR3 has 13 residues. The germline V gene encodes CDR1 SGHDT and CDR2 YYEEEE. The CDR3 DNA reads TGTGCCAGCAGCTGGCCCGTGGGAGTTGAAGCTTTCTTT. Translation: CASSWPVGVEAFF.

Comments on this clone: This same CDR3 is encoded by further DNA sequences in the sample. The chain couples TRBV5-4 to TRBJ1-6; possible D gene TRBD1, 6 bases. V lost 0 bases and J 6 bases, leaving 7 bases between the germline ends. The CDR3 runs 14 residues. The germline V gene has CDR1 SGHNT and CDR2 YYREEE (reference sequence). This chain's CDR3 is CASSLDRVNSPLHF. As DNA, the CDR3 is TGTGCCAGCAGCTTGGACAGGGTTAATTCACCCCTCCACTTT.

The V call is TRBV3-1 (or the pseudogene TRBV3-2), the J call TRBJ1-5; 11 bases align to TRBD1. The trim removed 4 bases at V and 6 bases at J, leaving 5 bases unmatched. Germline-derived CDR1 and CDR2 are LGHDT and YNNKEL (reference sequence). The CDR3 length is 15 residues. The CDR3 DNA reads TGTGCCAGCAGCCCATCCGGGACAGGGGGTCAGCCCCAGCATTTT. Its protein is CASSPSGTGGQPQHF.

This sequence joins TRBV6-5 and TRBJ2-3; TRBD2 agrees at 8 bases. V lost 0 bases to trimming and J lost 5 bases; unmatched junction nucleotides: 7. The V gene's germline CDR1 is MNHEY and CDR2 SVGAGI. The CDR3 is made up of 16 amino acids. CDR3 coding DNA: TGTGCCAGCAGTTACTCGCTCGGGGGGGCCAAAGATACGCAGTATTTT. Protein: CASSYSLGGAKDTQYF.

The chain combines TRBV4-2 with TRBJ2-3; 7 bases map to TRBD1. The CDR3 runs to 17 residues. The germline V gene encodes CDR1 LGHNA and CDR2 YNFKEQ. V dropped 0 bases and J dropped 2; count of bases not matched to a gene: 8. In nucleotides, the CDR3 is TGTGCCAGCAGCCAAGATACGGACAGGTCCTCCACAGATACGCAGTATTTT. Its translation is CASSQDTDRSSTDTQYF.

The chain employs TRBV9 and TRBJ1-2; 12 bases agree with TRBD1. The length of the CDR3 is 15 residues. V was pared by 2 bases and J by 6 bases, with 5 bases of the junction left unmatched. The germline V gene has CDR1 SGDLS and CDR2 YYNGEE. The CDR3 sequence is CASSVGTGGGNGYTF. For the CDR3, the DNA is TGTGCCAGCAGCGTTGGGACAGGGGGCGGCAATGGCTACACCTTC.

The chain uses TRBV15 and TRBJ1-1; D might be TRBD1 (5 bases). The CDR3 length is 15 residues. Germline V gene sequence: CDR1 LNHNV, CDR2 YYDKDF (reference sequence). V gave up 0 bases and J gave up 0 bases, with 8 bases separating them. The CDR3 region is CATSRDGGVNTEAFF. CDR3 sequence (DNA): TGTGCCACCAGCAGAGATGGAGGGGTGAACACTGAAGCTTTCTTT.

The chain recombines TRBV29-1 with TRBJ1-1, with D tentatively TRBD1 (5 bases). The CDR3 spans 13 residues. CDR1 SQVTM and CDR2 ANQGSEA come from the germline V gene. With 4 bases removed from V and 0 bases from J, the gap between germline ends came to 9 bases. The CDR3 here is CSVVTGMNTEAFF. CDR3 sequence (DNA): TGCAGCGTTGTCACAGGCATGAACACTGAAGCTTTCTTT.

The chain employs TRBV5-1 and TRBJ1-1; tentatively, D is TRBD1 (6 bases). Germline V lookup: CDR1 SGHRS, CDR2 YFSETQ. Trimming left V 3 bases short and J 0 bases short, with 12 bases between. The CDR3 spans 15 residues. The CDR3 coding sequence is TGCGCCAGCAGCTCGCATGGACAGCTGAACACTGAAGCTTTCTTT. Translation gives CASSSHGQLNTEAFF.

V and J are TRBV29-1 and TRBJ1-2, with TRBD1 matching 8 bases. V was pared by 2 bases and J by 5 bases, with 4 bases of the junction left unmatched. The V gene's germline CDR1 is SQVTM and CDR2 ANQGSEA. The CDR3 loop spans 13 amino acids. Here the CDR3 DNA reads TGCAGCGTTGAACAGGGGGCTAGGTATGGCTACACCTTC. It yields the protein CSVEQGARYGYTF.

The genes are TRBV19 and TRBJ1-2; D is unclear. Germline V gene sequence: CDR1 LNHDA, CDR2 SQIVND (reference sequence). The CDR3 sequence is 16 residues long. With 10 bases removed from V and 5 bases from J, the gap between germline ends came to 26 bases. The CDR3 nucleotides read TGTGCCACGGAGGGAGCCCGCACCCTCCGCACGTATGGCTACACCTTC. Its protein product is CATEGARTLRTYGYTF.

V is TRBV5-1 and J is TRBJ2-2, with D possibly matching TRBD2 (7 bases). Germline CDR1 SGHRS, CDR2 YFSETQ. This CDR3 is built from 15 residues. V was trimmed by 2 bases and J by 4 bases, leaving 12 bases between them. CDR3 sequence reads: CASSLGGAATGELFF. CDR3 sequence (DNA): TGCGCCAGCAGCTTAGGGGGGGCTGCCACCGGGGAGCTGTTTTTT.

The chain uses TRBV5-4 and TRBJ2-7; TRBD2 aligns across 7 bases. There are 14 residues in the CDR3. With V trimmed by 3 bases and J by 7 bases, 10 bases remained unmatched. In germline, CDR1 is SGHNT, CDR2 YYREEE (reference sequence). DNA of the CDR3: TGTGCCAGCAGCTCCGGGGGGTCTCCGGGTGAGCAGTACTTC. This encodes CASSSGGSPGEQYF.

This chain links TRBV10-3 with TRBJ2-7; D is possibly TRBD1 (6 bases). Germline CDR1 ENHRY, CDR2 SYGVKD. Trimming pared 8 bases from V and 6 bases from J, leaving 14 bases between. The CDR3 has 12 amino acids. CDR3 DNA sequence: TGTGCCATCCAGGGGCCCGCGGGCGAGCAGTACTTC. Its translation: CAIQGPAGEQYF.

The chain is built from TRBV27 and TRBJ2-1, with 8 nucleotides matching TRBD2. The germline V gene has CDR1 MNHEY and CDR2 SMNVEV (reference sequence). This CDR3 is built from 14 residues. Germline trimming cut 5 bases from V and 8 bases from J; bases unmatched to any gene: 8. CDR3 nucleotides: TGTGCCAGCAGTCCTATAGCGGGGAAGGATGAGCAGTTCTTC. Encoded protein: CASSPIAGKDEQFF.

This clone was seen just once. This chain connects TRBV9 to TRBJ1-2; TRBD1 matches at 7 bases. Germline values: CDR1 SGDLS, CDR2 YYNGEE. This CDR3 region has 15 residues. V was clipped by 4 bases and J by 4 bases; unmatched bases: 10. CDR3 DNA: TGTGCCAGCAGCCCCCAACAGGGGATGGGCTATGGCTACACCTTC. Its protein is CASSPQQGMGYGYTF. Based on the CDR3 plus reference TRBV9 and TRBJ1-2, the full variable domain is DSGVTQTPKHLITATGQRVTLRCSPRSGDLSVYWYQQSLDQGLQFLIQYYNGEERAKGNILERFSAQQFPDLHSELNLSSLELGDSALYFCASSPQQGMGYGYTFGSGTRLTVV.

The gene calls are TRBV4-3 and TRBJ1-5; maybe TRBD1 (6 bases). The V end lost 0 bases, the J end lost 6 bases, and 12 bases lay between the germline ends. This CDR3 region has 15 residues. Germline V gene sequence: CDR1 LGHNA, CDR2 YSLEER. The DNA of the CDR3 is TGCGCCAGCAGCCAAGAGGTACAGGGTAGTCAGCCCCAGCATTTT. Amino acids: CASSQEVQGSQPQHF.

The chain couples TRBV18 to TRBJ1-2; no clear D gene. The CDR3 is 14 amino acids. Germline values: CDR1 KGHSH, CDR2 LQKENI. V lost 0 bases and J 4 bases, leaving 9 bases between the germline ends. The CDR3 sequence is CASSPPSLSYGYTF. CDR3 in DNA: TGTGCCAGCTCACCACCATCGCTAAGCTATGGCTACACCTTC. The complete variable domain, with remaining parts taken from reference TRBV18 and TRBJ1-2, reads NAGVMQNPRHLVRRRGQEARLRCSPMKGHSHVYWYRQLPEEGLKFMVYLQKENIIDESGMPKERFSAEFPKEGPSILRIQQVVRGDSAAYFCASSPPSLSYGYTFGSGTRLTVV.

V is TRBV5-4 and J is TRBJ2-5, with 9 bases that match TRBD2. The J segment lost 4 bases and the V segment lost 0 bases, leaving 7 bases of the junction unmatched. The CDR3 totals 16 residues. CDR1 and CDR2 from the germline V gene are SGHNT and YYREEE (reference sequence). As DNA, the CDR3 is TGTGCCAGCAGCTTGGCCCCAGCGGGGGGCTTAGAGACCCAGTACTTC. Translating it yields CASSLAPAGGLETQYF.